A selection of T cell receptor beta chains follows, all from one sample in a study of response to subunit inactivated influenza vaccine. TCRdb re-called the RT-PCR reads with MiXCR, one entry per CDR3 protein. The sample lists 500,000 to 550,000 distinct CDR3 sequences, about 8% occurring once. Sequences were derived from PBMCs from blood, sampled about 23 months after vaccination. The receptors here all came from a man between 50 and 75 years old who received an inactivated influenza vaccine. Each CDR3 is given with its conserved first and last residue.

CDR3: CASSLDRPRGGELFF
J: TRBJ2-2
V: TRBV5-1

CDR3: CASSLGPALAKNIQYF
J: TRBJ2-4
V: TRBV7-8

CDR3: CASSGGGPLHF
J: TRBJ1-6
V: TRBV25-1

CDR3: CASNRINEKLFF
J: TRBJ1-4
V: TRBV28

CDR3: CSARQGNTGELFF
J: TRBJ2-2
V: TRBV20-1

CDR3: CASSHSGPDQKTQYF
J: TRBJ2-5
V: TRBV5-1

CDR3: CASSHTGQVQETQYF
J: TRBJ2-5
V: TRBV4-3

CDR3: CASSRLGLQETQYF
J: TRBJ2-5
V: TRBV7-8

CDR3: CSARGGGKLFF
J: TRBJ1-4
V: TRBV20-1

CDR3: CASSFAGGPETQYF
J: TRBJ2-5
V: TRBV12-3/TRBV12-4

CDR3: CSARKPIDGTNTEAFF
J: TRBJ1-1
V: TRBV20-1

CDR3: CSARPELDSRHF
J: TRBJ2-7
V: TRBV20-1

CDR3: CASSEGTNNQPQHF
J: TRBJ1-5
V: TRBV5-1

CDR3: CASSGDRVTEAFF
J: TRBJ1-1
V: TRBV2

CDR3: CASSYRTGRNEKLFF
J: TRBJ1-4
V: TRBV5-6

CDR3: CASSQGNQQHGYTF
J: TRBJ1-2
V: TRBV4-3

CDR3: CAWALSSDEQFF
J: TRBJ2-1
V: TRBV30

CDR3: CASSFSFGTSGGATDTQYF
J: TRBJ2-3
V: TRBV11-2

CDR3: CASKRRRTGERADTQYF
J: TRBJ2-3
V: TRBV6-1

CDR3: CAINDRGRDTQYF
J: TRBJ2-3
V: TRBV10-3

CDR3: CASSYGPKNIQYF
J: TRBJ2-4
V: TRBV6-5

CDR3: CAARRASGQETQYF
J: TRBJ2-5
V: TRBV3-1

CDR3: CASSLAGSHNEQFF
J: TRBJ2-1
V: TRBV5-1

CDR3: CASSRQRGGPHEQYF
J: TRBJ2-7
V: TRBV7-2

CDR3: CASSLGPGRGDQETQYF
J: TRBJ2-5
V: TRBV7-2

CDR3: CASSLSTGVGASEAFF
J: TRBJ1-1
V: TRBV12-3/TRBV12-4

CDR3: CASSPYSSNQPQHF
J: TRBJ1-5
V: TRBV19

CDR3: CASSGAWRAHEQYF
J: TRBJ2-7
V: TRBV5-5

CDR3: CASSLFSGSFLGTGELFF
J: TRBJ2-2
V: TRBV28

CDR3: CASTWGRRNTGELFF
J: TRBJ2-2
V: TRBV12-3/TRBV12-4

CDR3: CASSDLNTEAFF
J: TRBJ1-1
V: TRBV6-1

CDR3: CASSLDWTSGGPYEQYF
J: TRBJ2-7
V: TRBV11-2

CDR3: CASSLGPSESNIQYF
J: TRBJ2-4
V: TRBV11-2

CDR3: CASSRENTGELFF
J: TRBJ2-2
V: TRBV4-1

CDR3: CSVSRGGRADTQYF
J: TRBJ2-3
V: TRBV29-1

CDR3: CASSLGSGAQETQYF
J: TRBJ2-5
V: TRBV7-6

CDR3: CASRVTGNTEAFF
J: TRBJ1-1
V: TRBV25-1

CDR3: CASSSRGGQGNSRGSYNEQFF
J: TRBJ2-1
V: TRBV11-1